The 29 T cell receptor beta chains below were found in one sample sequenced in a study of graft-versus-host responses after intestinal transplantation. Data came from immunoSEQ multiplex PCR; TCRdb stores just in-frame clones and leaves some out. The table lists approximately 90,000 clones, around nine tenths of them singletons, with approximately 6% in the top ten. No antigens are known for them. The starting material was unstimulated CD8+ T cells sorted from spleen or lymph node cells, obtained before intestinal transplant. These receptors were obtained from a human donor who received an intestinal transplant.

This clone was detected once. This chain uses TRBV28 with TRBJ2-7, with 7 bases matching TRBD2. Germline V gene sequence: CDR1 MDHEN, CDR2 SYDVKM. V gave up 2 bases and J gave up 2 bases; unmatched junction bases: 3. The length of the CDR3 is 14 residues. DNA of the CDR3: TGTGCCAGCAGTTTAGAGGGAGGGCCCTACGAGCAGTACTTC. The encoded protein is CASSLEGGPYEQYF.

The rearrangement joins TRBV7-6 to TRBJ1-5; no clear D. The CDR3 contains 14 residues. Germline CDR1 reads SGHVS; CDR2 reads FNYEAQ. With 0 bases removed from V and 4 bases from J, the gap between germline ends came to 7 bases. The CDR3 sequence is CASSLAGPNQPQHF. In DNA, the CDR3 is TGTGCCAGCAGCTTAGCTGGACCAAATCAGCCCCAGCATTTT.

This clone was seen just once. The chain joins TRBV13 to TRBJ2-2, with D unclear. Germline V CDR1 and CDR2: PRHDT, FYEKMQ (reference sequence). This CDR3 region has 20 residues. Trimming removed 1 base from V and 0 bases from J, with 21 bases in between. Here the CDR3 reads CASSLVGRLFGVPNTGELFF. As DNA, the CDR3 is TGTGCCAGCAGCTTAGTAGGAAGGTTATTTGGGGTTCCGAACACCGGGGAGCTGTTTTTT. The variable domain in full, completed from reference TRBV13 and TRBJ2-2, reads AAGVIQSPRHLIKEKRETATLKCYPIPRHDTVYWYQQGPGQDPQFLISFYEKMQSDKGSIPDRFSAQQFSDYHSELNMSSLELGDSALYFCASSLVGRLFGVPNTGELFFGEGSRLTVL.

The chain recombines TRBV7-9 with TRBJ2-3; possibly TRBD2 for D (5 bases). This CDR3 spans 18 amino acids. Looked up from germline, CDR1 is SEHNR and CDR2 is FQNEAQ (reference sequence). Trimming shortened V by 5 bases and J by 4 bases, and 25 bases separated the two germline ends. The CDR3 loop is CASSPPRAGFQEPDTQYF. The CDR3 coding sequence is TGTGCCAGCAGCCCACCTAGGGCGGGCTTCCAAGAGCCAGATACGCAGTATTTT.

This chain links TRBV6-5 with TRBJ2-7; D is perhaps TRBD2 (5 bases). Trimming left V 2 bases short and J 6 bases short, with 11 bases between. This CDR3 is 13 amino acids long. Germline CDR1 and CDR2: MNHEY and SVGAGI. The CDR3 nucleotides are TGTGCCAGCAGTTACGCAAGAGGGTTCGAGCAGTACTTC. It translates to CASSYARGFEQYF.

The V and J genes are TRBV7-9 and TRBJ1-2; the match to TRBD1 covers 11 bases. Looked up from germline, CDR1 is SEHNR and CDR2 is FQNEAQ (reference sequence). With V trimmed by 3 bases and J by 8 bases, 5 bases remained unmatched. CDR3 length: 14 amino acids. CDR3 in DNA: TGTGCCAGCAGCTTCGGACAGGGGGCTCACGGCTACACCTTC. This codes for CASSFGQGAHGYTF.

This rearrangement joins TRBV27 to TRBJ2-3; 7 nucleotides match TRBD2. V dropped 1 base and J dropped 2; count of bases not matched to a gene: 9. This CDR3 spans 17 amino acids. From germline, CDR1 is MNHEY and CDR2 SMNVEV (reference sequence). CDR3 in amino acids: CASSLFPPSGLTDTQYF. DNA for the CDR3: TGTGCCAGCAGTTTATTTCCACCTAGCGGACTCACAGATACGCAGTATTTT.

As for this clone: The sample carries other DNA sequences with the same CDR3. The V call is TRBV6-5, the J call TRBJ1-5; 8 positions match TRBD1. Per the germline V gene, CDR1 is MNHEY and CDR2 is SVGAGI. V was pared by 0 bases and J by 2 bases, with 0 bases of the junction left unmatched. There are 15 residues in the CDR3. In DNA, the CDR3 is TGTGCCAGCAGTTACTCGGGACAGGGCAATCAGCCCCAGCATTTT. Translated: CASSYSGQGNQPQHF.

The V gene is TRBV11-2, the J gene TRBJ2-1; tentative D call: TRBD2 (6 bases). Germline assignment: CDR1 SGHAT and CDR2 FQNNGV. The CDR3 has 19 amino acids. Trimming cost V 2 bases and J 5 bases, with 25 bases left between them. CDR3 nucleotides: TGTGCCAGCAGCTTATCTAGTCCTAGCGTGCTTCCTTCAGACAATGAGCAGTTCTTC. It codes for CASSLSSPSVLPSDNEQFF.

The chain uses TRBV4-3 and TRBJ1-5; D gene unclear. The V end lost 0 bases, the J end lost 4 bases, and 7 bases lay between the germline ends. Germline V gene sequence: CDR1 LGHNA, CDR2 YSLEER. This CDR3 has 14 amino acids. CDR3: CASSQESSNQPQHF. CDR3 DNA sequence: TGCGCCAGCAGCCAAGAGAGTAGTAATCAGCCCCAGCATTTT.

Only one count was recorded for this clone. The chain has TRBV2 and TRBJ2-3, with D perhaps assigned TRBD1 or TRBD2 (5 bases each). Trimming took 5 bases from V and 2 from J, leaving 11 bases between them. Germline V gene data show CDR1 as SNHLY and CDR2 as FYNNEI. The CDR3 is 14 amino acids. The DNA of the CDR3 is TGTGCCAGCAGTACTGGGACCGACACAGATACGCAGTATTTT. It is translated as CASSTGTDTDTQYF.

This clone was picked up one time. The genes are TRBV19 and TRBJ2-1; 11 bases match TRBD2. The CDR3 extends over 13 amino acids. The junction had 2 bases not matched to a gene; V was cut back by 3 bases and J by 10 bases. The germline CDR1 and CDR2 sequences are LNHDA and SQIVND (reference sequence). The CDR3 region is CASSMTSGMEQFF. CDR3 DNA sequence: TGTGCCAGTAGTATGACTAGCGGGATGGAGCAGTTCTTC.

The V gene is TRBV27, the J gene TRBJ2-1; D is unclear. V was pared by 5 bases and J by 7 bases, with 15 bases between. Per germline, CDR1 MNHEY and CDR2 SMNVEV (reference sequence). The CDR3 spans 14 residues. CDR3 nucleotide sequence: TGTGCCAGCAGTCAAGGGTTGGCCAGAAATGAGCAGTTCTTC. Translation: CASSQGLARNEQFF.

Details on this clone: This likely came from a read error, as a far larger clone is one base away. At the DNA level, this CDR3 is encoded by other sequences in the same sample as well. The chain couples TRBV6-6 to TRBJ2-1; no clear D. This CDR3 contains 12 residues. Germline lookup yields CDR1 MNHNY and CDR2 SVGAGI (reference sequence). V gave up 2 bases and J gave up 8 bases, with 7 bases separating them. The CDR3 coding sequence is TGTGCCAGCAGTTACGGTAACGATGAGCAGTTCTTC. Translated, it gives CASSYGNDEQFF.

The V call is TRBV10-2, the J call TRBJ1-2, with a possible D match to TRBD1 (5 bases). The CDR3 is made up of 13 amino acids. Germline loops: CDR1 WSHSY, CDR2 SAAADI. The V gene lost 2 bases and the J gene lost 1 base, with 5 bases spanning the gap. The CDR3 loop is CASSEDSNYGYTF. In nucleotides, the CDR3 is TGCGCCAGCAGTGAGGACAGTAACTATGGCTACACCTTC.

This sequence joins TRBV2 and TRBJ1-1; D may be TRBD1 (6 bases). CDR1 is SNHLY and CDR2 is FYNNEI in the germline V gene. The V end lost 4 bases, the J end lost 8 bases, and 8 bases lay between the germline ends. The CDR3 covers 11 residues. The DNA of the CDR3 is TGTGCCAGCAGTGCCGGGACAGAAGCTTTCTTT. Its translation is CASSAGTEAFF.

This sequence joins TRBV11-2 and TRBJ2-3; 10 bases are a match to TRBD2. Germline V lookup: CDR1 SGHAT, CDR2 FQNNGV. V lost 5 bases and J lost 2; bases outside the gene matches: 16. This CDR3 is built from 19 residues. CDR3 residues: CASSGPAGGPSVVTDTQYF. The CDR3 DNA sequence: TGTGCCAGCAGCGGCCCAGCGGGAGGGCCCTCAGTAGTCACAGATACGCAGTATTTT.

This sequence joins TRBV12-5 and TRBJ2-7, with a weak D call TRBD1 (6 bases). The CDR3 loop spans 14 amino acids. Trimming removed 2 bases from V and 3 bases from J, with 11 bases in between. In germline, CDR1 is LGHNT, CDR2 FRNRAP. DNA of the CDR3: TGTGCTAGTGGTTTGTTCGGGACAAACTACGAGCAGTACTTC. It codes for CASGLFGTNYEQYF. Variable domain in full (rest from reference TRBV12-5 and TRBJ2-7): DARVTQTPRHKVTEMGQEVTMRCQPILGHNTVFWYRQTMMQGLELLAYFRNRAPLDDSGMPKDRFSAEMPDATLATLKIQPSEPRDSAVYFCASGLFGTNYEQYFGPGTRLTVT.

The V call is TRBV2, the J call TRBJ1-5; no clear D. Germline V lookup: CDR1 SNHLY, CDR2 FYNNEI. The CDR3 runs 15 residues. V was trimmed by 4 bases and J by 2 bases, leaving 12 bases between them. CDR3 protein: CASSVEGSGNQPQHF. CDR3 nucleotide sequence: TGTGCCAGCAGTGTGGAGGGTTCGGGCAATCAGCCCCAGCATTTT. The entire variable domain, with the rest obtained from reference TRBV2 and TRBJ1-5, is as follows: EPEVTQTPSHQVTQMGQEVILRCVPISNHLYFYWYRQILGQKVEFLVSFYNNEISEKSEIFDDQFSVERPDGSNFTLKIRSTKLEDSAMYFCASSVEGSGNQPQHFGDGTRLSIL.

The genes are TRBV2 and TRBJ2-3; TRBD1 might be the D (5 bases). From germline, CDR1 is SNHLY and CDR2 FYNNEI. V lost 8 bases and J 14 bases, leaving 17 bases between the germline ends. This CDR3 is 11 amino acids long. DNA for the CDR3: TGTGCCAGCTCTGACAGCCACATCCCGTATTTT. Amino acids: CASSDSHIPYF.

This clone was observed a handful of times. The chain has TRBV11-2 and TRBJ1-4; no firm D call. This CDR3 contains 13 residues. V lost 5 bases and J 8 bases, leaving 12 bases between the germline ends. Germline V lookup: CDR1 SGHAT, CDR2 FQNNGV. The CDR3 DNA is TGTGCCAGCAGCCTATCGGGCGACGAAAAACTGTTTTTT. It yields the protein CASSLSGDEKLFF.

This chain joins TRBV19 and TRBJ1-5; D gene ambiguous. Germline V gene data show CDR1 as LNHDA and CDR2 as SQIVND (reference sequence). This CDR3 comprises 15 residues. Trimming removed 2 bases from V and 7 bases from J, with 15 bases in between. This CDR3 is CASSIFWVGSQPQHF. The DNA of the CDR3 is TGTGCCAGTAGTATATTCTGGGTCGGGAGCCAGCCCCAGCATTTT. Together with reference TRBV19 and TRBJ1-5, the CDR3 gives the full variable domain: DGGITQSPKYLFRKEGQNVTLSCEQNLNHDAMYWYRQDPGQGLRLIYYSQIVNDFQKGDIAEGYSVSREKKESFPLTVTSAQKNPTAFYLCASSIFWVGSQPQHFGDGTRLSIL.

V and J are TRBV27 and TRBJ2-7; tentatively, D is TRBD1 (5 bases). Trimming cost V 5 bases and J 11 bases, with 16 bases left between them. The CDR3 has 12 amino acids. Germline V gene lookup returns CDR1 MNHEY and CDR2 SMNVEV (reference sequence). CDR3 region: CASSGEIGAEYF. CDR3 in DNA: TGTGCCAGCAGTGGAGAAATAGGGGCGGAGTACTTC.

Of note for this clone: One junction end disagrees with the germline gene, perhaps due to a read error. The V and J genes are TRBV7-6 and TRBJ2-7; 11 bases fit TRBD1. This CDR3 comprises 15 residues. Germline V gene data show CDR1 as SGHVS and CDR2 as FNYEAQ. CDR3 in amino acids: CASSLGTGGSSEQYF. CDR3 nucleotides: TGTGCCAGCAGCTTGGGGACAGGGGGTTCCTCCGAGCAGTACTTC.

The chain combines TRBV9 with TRBJ1-5; TRBD1 matches 7 bases. The germline CDR1 and CDR2 sequences are SGDLS and YYNGEE. V lost 8 bases and J lost 6; bases outside the gene matches: 20. The CDR3 loop spans 17 amino acids. CDR3 in amino acids: CASLTPSRGGESQPQHF. CDR3 sequence (DNA): TGTGCCAGTCTCACTCCTTCGAGAGGGGGCGAAAGTCAGCCCCAGCATTTT.

The chain couples TRBV29-1 to TRBJ2-3, with D possibly TRBD1 on 7 matching bases. The V and J ends lost 3 bases and 3 bases respectively, with 13 bases between them. From germline, CDR1 is SQVTM and CDR2 ANQGSEA. CDR3 length equals 14 residues. DNA of the CDR3: TGCAGCGTTGATACAGGGGAGGAGACAGATACGCAGTATTTT. As protein: CSVDTGEETDTQYF.

The V call is TRBV10-3, the J call TRBJ2-5; the match to TRBD1 covers 7 bases. From germline, CDR1 is ENHRY and CDR2 SYGVKD. J gave up 5 bases and V 9 bases, and 9 bases lay outside the gene matches. This CDR3 is 13 amino acids long. Written as DNA, the CDR3 is TGTGCCATTTTCGACAGGGTCCACGAGACCCAGTACTTC. This gives the protein CAIFDRVHETQYF.

The chain carries TRBV15 and TRBJ2-1; D may be TRBD2 (7 bases). Germline V CDR1 and CDR2: LNHNV, YYDKDF (reference sequence). The CDR3 loop spans 15 amino acids. V was cut by 3 bases and J by 3 bases, with 12 bases left in between. CDR3 region: CATSRYREGYNEQFF. The CDR3 bases are TGTGCCACCAGCAGGTACAGGGAGGGCTACAATGAGCAGTTCTTC.

The chain employs TRBV7-9 and TRBJ1-2; possible D gene TRBD1, 5 bases. The CDR3 extends over 16 amino acids. The germline V gene encodes CDR1 SEHNR and CDR2 FQNEAQ (reference sequence). V lost 3 bases and J lost 2, with 16 bases in between. Here the CDR3 reads CASSLRIGTANYGYTF. In nucleotides, the CDR3 is TGTGCCAGCAGCTTGAGAATCGGGACTGCGAACTATGGCTACACCTTC. The complete variable domain, with remaining parts taken from reference TRBV7-9 and TRBJ1-2, reads DTGVSQNPRHKITKRGQNVTFRCDPISEHNRLYWYRQTLGQGPEFLTYFQNEAQLEKSRLLSDRFSAERPKGSFSTLEIQRTEQGDSAMYLCASSLRIGTANYGYTFGSGTRLTVV.